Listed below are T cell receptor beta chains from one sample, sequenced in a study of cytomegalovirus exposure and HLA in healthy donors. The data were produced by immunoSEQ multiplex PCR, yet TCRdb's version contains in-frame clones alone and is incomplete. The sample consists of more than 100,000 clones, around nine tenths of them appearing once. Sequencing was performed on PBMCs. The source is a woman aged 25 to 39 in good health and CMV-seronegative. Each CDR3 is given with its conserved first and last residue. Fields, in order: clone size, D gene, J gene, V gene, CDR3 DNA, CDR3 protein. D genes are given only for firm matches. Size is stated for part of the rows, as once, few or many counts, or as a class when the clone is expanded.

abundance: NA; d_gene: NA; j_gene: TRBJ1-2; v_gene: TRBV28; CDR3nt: TGTGCCAGCAGTTTAGGTAATGGCCATGGCTACACCTTC; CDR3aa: CASSLGNGHGYTF
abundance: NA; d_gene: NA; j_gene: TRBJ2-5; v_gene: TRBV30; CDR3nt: TGTGCCTGGAGTGTCGGGGAGACCCAGTACTTC; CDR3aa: CAWSVGETQYF
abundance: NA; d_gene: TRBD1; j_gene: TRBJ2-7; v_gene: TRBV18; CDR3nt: TGTGCCAGCTCACCTACGGGACAGGGGTTCCACTTC; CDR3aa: CASSPTGQGFHF
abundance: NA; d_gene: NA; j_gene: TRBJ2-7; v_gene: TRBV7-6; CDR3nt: TGTGCCAGCAGCCCTCAGGAGGGGGCCGAGCAGTACTTC; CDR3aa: CASSPQEGAEQYF
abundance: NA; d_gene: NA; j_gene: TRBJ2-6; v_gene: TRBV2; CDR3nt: TGTGCCAGCAGTGAATATTGGGTGCAGCTTGTAGCAACTTTC; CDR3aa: CASSEYWVQLVATF
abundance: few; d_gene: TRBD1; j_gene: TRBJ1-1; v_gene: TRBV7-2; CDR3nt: TGTGCCAGCAGCTTTTCATACAGGGGGAACACTGAAGCTTTCTTT; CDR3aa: CASSFSYRGNTEAFF
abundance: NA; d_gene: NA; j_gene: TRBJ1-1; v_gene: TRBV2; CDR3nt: TGTGCCAGCAGCAGACTAGGGGACACTGAAGCTTTCTTT; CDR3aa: CASSRLGDTEAFF
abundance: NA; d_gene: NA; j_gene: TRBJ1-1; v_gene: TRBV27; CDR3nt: TGTGCCAGCAGTACTACACAGGGGAACACTGAAGCTTTCTTT; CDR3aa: CASSTTQGNTEAFF
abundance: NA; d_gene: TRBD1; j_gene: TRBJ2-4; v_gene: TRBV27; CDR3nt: TGTGCCAGCAAAAGGACAGGGGGCGGTGAGAGCATTCAGTACTTC; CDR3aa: CASKRTGGGESIQYF
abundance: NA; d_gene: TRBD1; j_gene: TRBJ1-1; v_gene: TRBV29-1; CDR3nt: TGCAGCGTTGAAAGAACAGGGGACACTGAAGCTTTCTTT; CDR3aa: CSVERTGDTEAFF
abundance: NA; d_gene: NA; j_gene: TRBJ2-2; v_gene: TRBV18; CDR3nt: TGTGCCAGCTCACTCCCTCCCTCCAGGTTTCCCCTCGCCGGGGAGCTGTTTTTT; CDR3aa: CASSLPPSRFPLAGELFF
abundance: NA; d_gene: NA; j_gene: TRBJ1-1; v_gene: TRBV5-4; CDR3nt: TGTGCCAGCAGCCCGGGACAAATGAACACTGAAGCTTTCTTT; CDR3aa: CASSPGQMNTEAFF
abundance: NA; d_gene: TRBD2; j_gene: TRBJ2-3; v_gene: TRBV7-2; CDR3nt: TGTGCCAGCAGCTCCAGGGGGGGGCTAGCGGGGAACACAGATACGCAGTATTTT; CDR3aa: CASSSRGGLAGNTDTQYF
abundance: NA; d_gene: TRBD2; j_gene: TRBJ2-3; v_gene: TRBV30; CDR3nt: TGTGCCTGGAGTCTAGCGGGAGGGTGGAGCACAGATACGCAGTATTTT; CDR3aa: CAWSLAGGWSTDTQYF